This is a list of T cell receptor beta chains from one sample in a study of blood T cell repertoires in COVID-19. Profiling relied on immunoSEQ multiplex PCR, and the TCRdb table lists in-frame clones only, not all of them. The data hold about 250,000 clones, with 85% to 90% observed a single time. Sequencing input: PBMCs or T cells enriched from blood (not recorded which). The receptor set was obtained from a woman between 18 and 30 years old who had recovered from COVID-19. Both conserved end residues are part of each CDR3. D genes are given only for firm matches. Clone size is not always given. Where it is, it says once, few, many or a class for expanded clones.

>TRBJ1-6|TRBV5-4|.|once
TGTGCCAGCAGCTTGGGCAGGAATTCACCCCTCCACTTT
CASSLGRNSPLHF
>TRBJ2-3|TRBV11-3|.|.
TGTGCCAGCAGCTCTCGACAGGAAGATACGCAGTATTTT
CASSSRQEDTQYF
>TRBJ1-1|TRBV15|.|.
TGTGCCACCAGCAGAGATAGGGGAAACACTGAAGCTTTCTTT
CATSRDRGNTEAFF
>TRBJ1-5|TRBV2|TRBD1|.
TGTGCCAGCAGCCTCAGGGGGCAGGCTCAGCCCCAGCATTTT
CASSLRGQAQPQHF
>TRBJ1-2|TRBV5-1|TRBD1|.
TGCGCCAGCAGCCCTGACTGGACAGGGTTGCACTATGGCTACACCTTC
CASSPDWTGLHYGYTF
>TRBJ2-5|TRBV7-2|TRBD2|.
TGTGCCAGCAGCTCGGGACTAGCGGGGGGGCAAGAGACCCAGTACTTC
CASSSGLAGGQETQYF
>TRBJ1-3|TRBV6-5|.|.
TGTGCCAGCACTGCCGGGAATTCTGGAAACACCATATATTTT
CASTAGNSGNTIYF
>TRBJ2-7|TRBV7-6|TRBD1|once
TGTGCCAGCAGCCCACAGGGGACGGAGCAGTACTTC
CASSPQGTEQYF
>TRBJ2-1|TRBV24-1|TRBD1|.
TGTGCCACCAGTGACCTGACAGGGGGCGCCGGGAATGAGCAGTTCTTC
CATSDLTGGAGNEQFF
>TRBJ1-1|TRBV7-8|.|.
TGTGCCAGCAGCTTAGGATGGGGCAGGGAAGCTTTCTTT
CASSLGWGREAFF
>TRBJ2-3|TRBV29-1|TRBD2|.
TGCAGCGTCCCTGGGACTAGCGGGGGGAGTACAGATACGCAGTATTTT
CSVPGTSGGSTDTQYF
>TRBJ1-1|TRBV5-6|TRBD1|.
TGTGCCAGCAGCTATGAGACAGGGGTTGAAGCTTTCTTT
CASSYETGVEAFF
>TRBJ2-6|TRBV19|.|.
TGTGCCAGTAGTAGATACGAGGGCTCTGGGGCCAACGTCCTGACTTTC
CASSRYEGSGANVLTF
>TRBJ2-3|TRBV3-1/TRBV3-2|.|.
TGTGCCAGCAGCCAAGTAAGTGGGGCGCGCACAGATACGCAGTATTTT
CASSQVSGARTDTQYF
>TRBJ1-2|TRBV5-8|.|.
TGTGCCAGCAGAGACCGCGACAGCACCTTTTCCTATGGCTACACCTTC
CASRDRDSTFSYGYTF
>TRBJ1-5|TRBV15|.|.
TGTGCCACCAGCAGAGTAGTCAGCAATCAGCCCCAGCATTTT
CATSRVVSNQPQHF
>TRBJ2-7|TRBV7-6|.|.
TGTGCCAGCAGCCCCGGGGGTTATGGGGCCTACGAGCAGTACTTC
CASSPGGYGAYEQYF
>TRBJ2-1|TRBV5-8|TRBD2|.
TGTGCCAGCAGCGGAGGGACTAGCGGGGGGTTGGCCCCTTACAATGAGCAGTTCTTC
CASSGGTSGGLAPYNEQFF
>TRBJ1-1|TRBV7-9|.|.
TGTGCCAGCAGCGACCTCACGGGGAGTAGCACTGAAGCTTTCTTT
CASSDLTGSSTEAFF
>TRBJ1-1|TRBV18|.|once
TGTGCCAGCTCAGCAAACAGGGTCACTGAAGCTTTCTTT
CASSANRVTEAFF
>TRBJ2-2|TRBV5-1|.|.
TGCGCCAGCAGCTTGGCCGGGTCGGACACCGGGGAGCTGTTTTTT
CASSLAGSDTGELFF
>TRBJ2-1|TRBV9|TRBD2|.
TGTGCCAGCAGCGCTAGCGGGGCCCGTCAGTTCTTC
CASSASGARQFF
>TRBJ2-7|TRBV2|TRBD1|.
TGTGCCAGCAAATCGGGACAGGGCGCAACCTACGAGCAGTACTTC
CASKSGQGATYEQYF
>TRBJ2-2|TRBV7-9|TRBD1|.
TGTGCCAGCAGCCCGACAGGGACCGGGGAGCTGTTTTTT
CASSPTGTGELFF
>TRBJ1-5|TRBV5-8|.|.
.
CASSFGPGQGINQPQHF
>TRBJ1-2|TRBV7-2|.|.
TGTGCCAGCAGCTTGATTCCCGGGACTTACTATGGCTACACCTTC
CASSLIPGTYYGYTF
>TRBJ2-2|TRBV28|TRBD1|.
TGTGCCAGCAGTTTACCGCAGGGGGCAGGAACCGGGGAGCTGTTTTTT
CASSLPQGAGTGELFF
>TRBJ1-2|TRBV28|.|.
TGTGCCAGCAGTTTCCGACAGGTGAACTATGGCTACACCTTC
CASSFRQVNYGYTF
>TRBJ1-4|TRBV18|TRBD1|.
TGTGCCAGCTCACCGCCTCCAGGGGGTAATGAAAAACTGTTTTTT
CASSPPPGGNEKLFF
>TRBJ1-2|TRBV5-1|.|.
TGCGCCAGCAGAGACGGACAGACAAACTATGGCTACACCTTC
CASRDGQTNYGYTF
>TRBJ1-5|TRBV5-8|.|few
TGTGCCAGCAGCCGTCAATCCGGAGTTGAGAGCAATCAGCCCCAGCATTTT
CASSRQSGVESNQPQHF
>TRBJ2-3|TRBV6-6|TRBD2|once
TGTGCCAGCAGTCGGCACGTTGGCGGGGGGGAAGTAGATACGCAGTATTTT
CASSRHVGGGEVDTQYF
>TRBJ1-2|TRBV12-3/TRBV12-4|.|.
TGTGCCAGCAGTTTAGCTCGTCCGGGAGGCTACACCTTC
CASSLARPGGYTF
>TRBJ1-5|TRBV24-1|TRBD1|once
TGTGCCACCAGTGAGACAGGGGTTTCGGGTCAGCCCCAGCATTTT
CATSETGVSGQPQHF
>TRBJ1-5|TRBV10-3|TRBD1|.
TGTGCCATCACCCATCGACAGGGGGCTAGCAATCAGCCCCAGCATTTT
CAITHRQGASNQPQHF
>TRBJ1-5|TRBV30|.|once
TGTGCCTGGAGTCGGGGGGGAGATCAGCCCCAGCATTTT
CAWSRGGDQPQHF
>TRBJ2-3|TRBV9|TRBD2|.
TGTGCCAGCAGCCCTACTAGCGGGGGGGCCACAGATACGCAGTATTTT
CASSPTSGGATDTQYF
>TRBJ1-5|TRBV9|.|.
TGTGCCAGCAGCGTTGGTGACAGGAATCAGCCCCAGCATTTT
CASSVGDRNQPQHF
>TRBJ2-1|TRBV4-2|TRBD2|.
TGTGCCAGCAGCCAAGGACTAGCGGGGTCGACTTACAATGAGCAGTTCTTC
CASSQGLAGSTYNEQFF
>TRBJ2-3|TRBV19|TRBD2|.
TGTGCCAGTACACCTAGCGGGGGGCCTCGCACAGATACGCAGTATTTT
CASTPSGGPRTDTQYF
>TRBJ2-1|TRBV5-1|TRBD1|.
TGCGCCAGCAGCTACTCAGGGGGCTCGAATGAGCAGTTCTTC
CASSYSGGSNEQFF
>TRBJ2-5|TRBV3-1/TRBV3-2|TRBD1|.
TGTGCCAGCAGCCAAGAATGGGGACAGCACCAAGAGACCCAGTACTTC
CASSQEWGQHQETQYF
>TRBJ2-3|TRBV6-5|TRBD1|.
TGTGCCAGCAGTTGGGGACAGGGAACAGATACGCAGTATTTT
CASSWGQGTDTQYF
>TRBJ1-2|TRBV5-5|.|.
TGTGCCAGCAGCTTACTAGGGGGGGACTATGGCTACACCTTC
CASSLLGGDYGYTF
>TRBJ2-1|TRBV28|.|.
TGTGCCAGCAGCCCAAGGACAGGGGTAGCGGGGGTCTACAATGAGCAGTTCTTC
CASSPRTGVAGVYNEQFF
>TRBJ1-1|TRBV12-5|.|once
TGTGCTAGTGGTACCCGTCGGGTGGACACTGAAGCTTTCTTT
CASGTRRVDTEAFF